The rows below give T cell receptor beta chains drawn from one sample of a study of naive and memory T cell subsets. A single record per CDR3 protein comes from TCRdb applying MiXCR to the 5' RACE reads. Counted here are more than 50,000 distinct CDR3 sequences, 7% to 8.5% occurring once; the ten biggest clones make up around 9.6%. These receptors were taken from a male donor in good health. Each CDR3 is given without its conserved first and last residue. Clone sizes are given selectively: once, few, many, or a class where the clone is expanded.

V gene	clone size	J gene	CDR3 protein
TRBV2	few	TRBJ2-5	ASTNEYQETQY
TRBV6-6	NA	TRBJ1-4	ASSYSGGDNEKLF
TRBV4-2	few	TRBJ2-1	ASSQALAAGSYNEQF
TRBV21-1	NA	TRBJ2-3	AGCSPSATVLDTQY
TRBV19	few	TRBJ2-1	ASSMGLAYEQF
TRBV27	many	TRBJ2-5	ASSLSRQETQY
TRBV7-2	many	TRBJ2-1	ASRPGLRPDEQF
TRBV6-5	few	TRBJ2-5	ASSQGGFPQETQY
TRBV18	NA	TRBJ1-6	DSSPVGTDNSPLH
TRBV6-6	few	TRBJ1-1	ASSYSMSGTADADTEAF
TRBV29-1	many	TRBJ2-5	SVPQGETQY
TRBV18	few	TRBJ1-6	ASSPVGTDNSPLH
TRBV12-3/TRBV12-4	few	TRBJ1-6	ASSFSANSPLH
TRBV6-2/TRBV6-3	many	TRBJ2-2	ASSSGQGSGELF
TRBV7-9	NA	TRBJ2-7	ASSLEGAEQY
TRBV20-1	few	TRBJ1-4	SAWSNEKLF
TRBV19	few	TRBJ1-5	ASGQGAGQPQH
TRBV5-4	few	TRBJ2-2	ASRLGGTGELF
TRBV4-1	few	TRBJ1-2	ASSQGLGTGGAYGYT
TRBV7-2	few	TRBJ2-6	ASSLGQVFVLT
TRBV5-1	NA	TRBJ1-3	ASSLGQGDLSGNTIY
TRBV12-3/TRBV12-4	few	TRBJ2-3	ASSFREGLADTQY
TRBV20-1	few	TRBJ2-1	SARTGEDFGTYNEQF
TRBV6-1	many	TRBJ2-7	ASSEVVGQGPYEQY
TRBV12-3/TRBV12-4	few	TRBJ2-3	ASSLVGGSTDTQY
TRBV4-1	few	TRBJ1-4	ASSQEQASPNEKLF
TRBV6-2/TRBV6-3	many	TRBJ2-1	ASRSGGSNNEQF
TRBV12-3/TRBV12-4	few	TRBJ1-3	ASRRTISGNTIY
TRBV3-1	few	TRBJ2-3	ASSPPGTSGRLTDTQY
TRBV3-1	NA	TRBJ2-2	ASSPQSSGIGELF
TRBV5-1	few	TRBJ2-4	ASSLEVGTQNIQY
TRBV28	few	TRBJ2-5	ASTSGTGDAQY
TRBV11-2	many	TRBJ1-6	ASSLDRWHALFYNSPLH
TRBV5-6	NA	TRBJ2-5	ASSSMDREAQY
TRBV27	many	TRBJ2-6	ASSSGTGISGANVLT
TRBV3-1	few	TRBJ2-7	ASSQDVLAGQYEQY
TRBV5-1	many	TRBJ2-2	ASSQDRLGLF
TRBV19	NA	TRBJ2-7	ASSMGWTSGYEQY
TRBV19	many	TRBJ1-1	ASHPVSNTEAF